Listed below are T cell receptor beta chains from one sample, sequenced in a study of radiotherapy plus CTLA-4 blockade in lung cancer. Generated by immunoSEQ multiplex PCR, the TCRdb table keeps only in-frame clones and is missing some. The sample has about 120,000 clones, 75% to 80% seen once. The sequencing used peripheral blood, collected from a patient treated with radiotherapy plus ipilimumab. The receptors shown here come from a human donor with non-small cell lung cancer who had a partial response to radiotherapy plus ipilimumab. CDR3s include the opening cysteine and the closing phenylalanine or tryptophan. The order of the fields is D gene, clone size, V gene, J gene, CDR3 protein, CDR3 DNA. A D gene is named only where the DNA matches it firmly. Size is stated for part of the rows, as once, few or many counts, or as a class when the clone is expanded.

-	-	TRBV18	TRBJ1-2	CASSPTATGANYGYTF	TGTGCCAGCTCACCAACGGCGACAGGAGCAAACTATGGCTACACCTTC
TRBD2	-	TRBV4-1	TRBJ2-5	CASSQVPSGSVETQYF	TGCGCCAGCAGCCAAGTTCCTAGCGGGAGTGTTGAGACCCAGTACTTC
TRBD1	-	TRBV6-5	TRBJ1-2	CASSPTGENGYTF	TGTGCCAGCAGTCCAACAGGGGAGAATGGCTACACCTTC
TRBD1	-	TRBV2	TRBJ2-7	CASSSPDRGDYEQYF	TGTGCCAGCAGTTCCCCGGACAGGGGGGACTACGAGCAGTACTTC
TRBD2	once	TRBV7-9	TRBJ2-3	CASTPPGLAGSTDTQYF	TGTGCCAGCACACCTCCGGGACTAGCGGGATCTACAGATACGCAGTATTTT
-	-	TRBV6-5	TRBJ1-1	CASSVGHATEAFF	TGTGCCAGCAGCGTGGGACACGCGACTGAAGCTTTCTTT
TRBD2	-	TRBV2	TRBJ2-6	CASSSGGIGANVLTF	TGTGCCAGCAGCTCCGGGGGGATTGGGGCCAACGTCCTGACTTTC
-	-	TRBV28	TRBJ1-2	CASSLGPYGYTF	TGTGCCAGCAGTTTAGGGCCCTATGGCTACACCTTC
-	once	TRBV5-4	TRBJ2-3	CASRDQGRHTDTQYF	TGTGCCAGCAGGGATCAGGGCAGACACACAGATACGCAGTATTTT
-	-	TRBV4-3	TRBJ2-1	CASSQESGISYNEQFF	TGCGCCAGCAGCCAAGAAAGCGGTATCTCCTACAATGAGCAGTTCTTC
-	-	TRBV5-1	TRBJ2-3	CASSFINGGTQYF	TGCGCCAGCAGCTTCATAAACGGGGGAACGCAGTATTTT
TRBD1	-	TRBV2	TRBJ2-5	CASTRQGRQEAQYF	TGTGCCAGCACCCGACAGGGGCGGCAGGAGGCCCAGTACTTC
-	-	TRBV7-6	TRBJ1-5	CASSAQGFQPQHF	TGTGCCAGCAGCGCCCAGGGGTTTCAGCCCCAGCATTTT
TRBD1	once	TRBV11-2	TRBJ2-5	CASSSGTGEETQYF	TGTGCCAGCAGCTCCGGGACAGGGGAAGAGACCCAGTACTTC
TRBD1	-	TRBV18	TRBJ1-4	CASSPPGQGGEKLFF	TGTGCCAGCTCCCCTCCGGGACAGGGTGGGGAAAAACTGTTTTTT
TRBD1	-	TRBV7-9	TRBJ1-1	CASSPTGVNTEAFF	TGTGCCAGCAGCCCGACAGGGGTGAACACTGAAGCTTTCTTT
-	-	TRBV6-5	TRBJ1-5	CASSSAGLGNQPQHF	TGTGCCAGCAGTTCCGCCGGACTAGGGAATCAGCCCCAGCATTTT
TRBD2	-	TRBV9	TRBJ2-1	CASSVAIAGGPYNEQFF	TGTGCCAGCAGCGTTGCTATAGCGGGAGGGCCCTACAATGAGCAGTTCTTC
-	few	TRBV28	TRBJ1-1	CASSPSINTEAFF	TGTGCCAGCAGTCCATCAATTAACACTGAAGCTTTCTTT
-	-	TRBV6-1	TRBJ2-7	CASSEGLSPYEQYF	TGTGCCAGCAGTGAAGGTCTCTCCCCTTACGAGCAGTACTTC
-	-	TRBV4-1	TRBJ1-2	CASSQGVRQIHNYGYTF	TGCGCCAGCAGCCAAGGGGTCAGACAGATCCATAACTATGGCTACACCTTC
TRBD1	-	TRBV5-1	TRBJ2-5	CASSSGQPGTQYF	TGCGCCAGCAGCTCGGGACAGCCGGGGACCCAGTACTTC
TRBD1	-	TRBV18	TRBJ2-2	CASSRRTGEAGELFF	TGTGCCAGCTCCCGTCGGACAGGGGAGGCCGGGGAGCTGTTTTTT
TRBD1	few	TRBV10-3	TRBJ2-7	CAISATGTGSSYEQYF	TGTGCCATCAGTGCGACCGGGACAGGGTCGTCCTACGAGCAGTACTTC
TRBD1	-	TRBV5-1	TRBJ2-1	CASSAGQGLVANEQFF	TGCGCCAGCAGCGCTGGACAGGGATTAGTAGCCAATGAGCAGTTCTTC
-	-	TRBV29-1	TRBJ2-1	CNGERGNEQFF	TGCAACGGGGAGAGAGGTAATGAGCAGTTCTTC
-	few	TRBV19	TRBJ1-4	CASIPDGSTNEKLFF	TGTGCCAGTATCCCGGACGGGAGTACTAATGAAAAACTGTTTTTT
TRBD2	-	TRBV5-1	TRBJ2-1	CASSLELAAYNEQFF	TGCGCCAGCAGCTTGGAACTAGCGGCATACAATGAGCAGTTCTTC
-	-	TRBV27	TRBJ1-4	CASSSRGSPNEKLFF	TGTGCCAGCAGTTCCAGGGGAAGTCCTAATGAAAAACTGTTTTTT
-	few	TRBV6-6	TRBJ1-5	CASSYGHQPQHF	TGTGCCAGCAGTTACGGGCATCAGCCCCAGCATTTT
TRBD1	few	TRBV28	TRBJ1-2	CATGTVSNYGYTF	TGTGCCACGGGGACAGTCTCTAACTATGGCTACACCTTC
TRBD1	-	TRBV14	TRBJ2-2	CASSEPGQLNTGELFF	TGTGCCAGCAGCGAACCGGGACAGCTTAACACCGGGGAGCTGTTTTTT
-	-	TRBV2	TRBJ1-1	CASRMTEGDTEAFF	TGTGCCAGCAGGATGACAGAGGGGGACACTGAAGCTTTCTTT
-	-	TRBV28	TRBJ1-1	CASSFRRARDTEAFF	TGTGCCAGCAGTTTTCGGAGGGCCCGGGACACTGAAGCTTTCTTT
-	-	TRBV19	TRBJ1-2	CASSTQTVNYGYTF	TGTGCCAGTAGTACTCAGACAGTTAACTATGGCTACACCTTC
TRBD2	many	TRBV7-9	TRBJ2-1	CASMKSGSNNEQFF	TGTGCCAGCATGAAAAGCGGGAGTAACAATGAGCAGTTCTTC
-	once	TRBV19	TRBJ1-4	CASSAEGLGREKLFF	TGTGCCAGTTCTGCGGAGGGACTGGGGCGTGAAAAACTGTTTTTT